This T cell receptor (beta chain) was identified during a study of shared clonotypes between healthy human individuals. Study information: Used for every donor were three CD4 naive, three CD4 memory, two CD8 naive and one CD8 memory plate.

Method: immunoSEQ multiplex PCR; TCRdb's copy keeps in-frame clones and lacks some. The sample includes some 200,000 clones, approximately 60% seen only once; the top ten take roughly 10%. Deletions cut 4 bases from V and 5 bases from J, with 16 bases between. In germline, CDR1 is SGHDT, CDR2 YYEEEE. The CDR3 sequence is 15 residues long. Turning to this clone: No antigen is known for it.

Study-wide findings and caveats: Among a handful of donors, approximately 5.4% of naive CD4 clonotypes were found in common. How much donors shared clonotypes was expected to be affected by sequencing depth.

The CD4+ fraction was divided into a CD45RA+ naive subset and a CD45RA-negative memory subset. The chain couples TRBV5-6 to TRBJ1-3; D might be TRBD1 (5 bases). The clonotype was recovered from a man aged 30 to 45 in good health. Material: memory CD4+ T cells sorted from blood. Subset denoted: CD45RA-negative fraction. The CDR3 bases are TGTGCCAGCAGCGGTACAAGGGGCGCAAGAAACACCATATATTTT. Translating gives CASSGTRGARNTIYF.